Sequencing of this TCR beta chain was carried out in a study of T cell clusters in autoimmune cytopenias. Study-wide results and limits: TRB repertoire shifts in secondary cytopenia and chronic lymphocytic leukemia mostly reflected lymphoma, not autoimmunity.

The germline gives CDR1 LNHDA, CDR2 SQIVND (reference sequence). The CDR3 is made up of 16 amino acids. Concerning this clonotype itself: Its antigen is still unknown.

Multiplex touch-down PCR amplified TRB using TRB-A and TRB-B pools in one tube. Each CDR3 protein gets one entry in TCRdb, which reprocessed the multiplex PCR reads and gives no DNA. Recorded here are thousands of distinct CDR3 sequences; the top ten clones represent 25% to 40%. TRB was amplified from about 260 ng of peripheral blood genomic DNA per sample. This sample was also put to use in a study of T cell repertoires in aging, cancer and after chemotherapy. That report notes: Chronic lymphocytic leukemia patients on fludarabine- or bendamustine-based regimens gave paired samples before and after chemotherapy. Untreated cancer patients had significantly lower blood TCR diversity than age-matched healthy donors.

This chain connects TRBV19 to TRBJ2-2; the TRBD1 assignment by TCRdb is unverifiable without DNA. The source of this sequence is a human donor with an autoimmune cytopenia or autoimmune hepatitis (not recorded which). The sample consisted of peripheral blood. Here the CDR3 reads CASREQGAPRTGELFF.